This entry features one TCR beta chain sequence. Its antigen remains unidentified. Assay: immunoSEQ multiplex PCR; the TCRdb copy retains only in-frame clones and omits some. Of roughly 99,000 clones in the sample, approximately 86% were seen once. This entry is derived from a study of graft-versus-host responses after intestinal transplantation. Study background: Multivisceral, liver-intestinal, or isolated intestinal transplants were given to recipients. Study-wide results and caveats: Those patients showing graft-donor T cell macrochimerism displayed high graft-versus-host to host-versus-graft clonal ratios in allografts.

CDR1 is SGHDT and CDR2 is YYEEEE in the germline V gene. The trim removed 3 bases at V and 4 bases at J, leaving 4 bases unmatched. The CDR3 spans 14 residues. The rearrangement links TRBV5-6 to TRBJ2-7, with TRBD1 matching over 10 bases. The source material was unstimulated CD4+ T cells sorted from spleen or lymph node cells, sampled before transplant. The TCR was taken from a human donor who was the organ donor for an intestinal transplant. The CDR3 reads CASSWTGGIYEQYF. CDR3 DNA sequence: TGTGCCAGCAGCTGGACAGGGGGGATATACGAGCAGTACTTC.